This entry features one TCR beta chain sequence. The germline V gene has CDR1 SGHRS and CDR2 YFSETQ. The germline V and J ends were trimmed by 0 bases and 2 bases, with 11 bases remaining between them. The CDR3 runs 16 residues. With a J-beta primer mix and a sample-barcoded 5' primer, a second PCR ran roughly 7 to 11 cycles. TCRdb processed the 5' RACE reads anew with MiXCR; each CDR3 protein has one entry. The sample records some 1.1 million distinct CDR3 sequences, approximately 38% being singletons. This sample was included in a study of blood T cells in healthy people across ages. Healthy Caucasian individuals from Russia aged about 6 to 100 were enrolled as donors. Each of the donors had ten milliliters of peripheral blood drawn into EDTA-treated Vacutainer tubes.

This chain uses TRBV5-1 with TRBJ2-2; perhaps TRBD2 as D (6 bases). This receptor was obtained from a man aged 18 to 29 in good health. Sequenced material: blood. CDR3 sequence (DNA): TGCGCCAGCAGCTTGGGGGTAGCGGATAACACCGGGGAGCTGTTTTTT. Protein product: CASSLGVADNTGELFF.